One sample yielded the 26 T cell receptor beta chains listed below, sequenced in a study of blood T cells in healthy people across ages (dated by TCRdb to the mid-2010s). The library came from 5' RACE. Sequencing instrument: Illumina HiSeq 2500. A second roughly 7 to 11 cycle PCR used a sample-barcoded 5' primer and a J-beta primer mix. TCRdb redid the processing of the public reads, applying fastp at Q25 and MiXCR, and retained in-frame beta chains. Rows merge per CDR3 protein into single entries with the most common DNA and genes. Across this sample there are more than 500,000 distinct CDR3 sequences, with roughly a quarter seen only once. The top ten clones comprise about 3.3% of the sample. Separately, the same data were catalogued under a study of T cells of mothers and their children.

Source material: blood. The source of these receptors is a boy aged 2-15 years in good health.

In this sample, this clonotype turned up a few times. The chain is built from TRBV28 and TRBJ1-1; D gene uncertain. The CDR3 is 13 residues long. Per germline, CDR1 MDHEN and CDR2 SYDVKM. Trimming stripped 7 bases from V and 2 bases from J, with 11 bases between. The CDR3 DNA follows: TGTGCCAGCACATCTCCGGGTAACACTGAAGCTTTCTTT. Residues: CASTSPGNTEAFF.

This clonotype was seen just once. The chain combines TRBV27 with TRBJ2-3, with D possibly called TRBD1 or TRBD2 (6 bases each). V was trimmed by 6 bases and J by 2 bases, leaving 9 bases between them. CDR1 and CDR2 (germline): MNHEY, SMNVEV (reference sequence). This CDR3 region has 13 residues. As DNA, the CDR3 is TGTGCCAGCAGGGAGGGGGTCACAGATACGCAGTATTTT. It encodes CASREGVTDTQYF.

This clonotype was counted once. The V and J genes are TRBV2 and TRBJ2-7, with D hard to call. With 3 bases removed from V and 5 bases from J, the gap between germline ends came to 11 bases. The germline CDR1 and CDR2 sequences are SNHLY and FYNNEI. CDR3 length: 13 amino acids. CDR3 coding DNA: TGTGCCAGCAGTGATCTAAGAAGCGACGAGCAGTACTTC. Translation gives CASSDLRSDEQYF.

The chain couples TRBV13 to TRBJ2-4; 11 nucleotides match TRBD1. The germline V gene encodes CDR1 PRHDT and CDR2 FYEKMQ (reference sequence). There are 14 residues in the CDR3. J gave up 5 bases and V 5 bases, and 2 bases lay outside the gene matches. Written as DNA, the CDR3 is TGTGCCAGCAGCCGGGACAGGGGGGAAAACATTCAGTACTTC. Its translation is CASSRDRGENIQYF.

Written as DNA, the CDR3 is TGTGCCAGCACCCTAGCGGTGGGGGGCACAGATACGCAGTATTTT. Residues: CASTLAVGGTDTQYF. V is TRBV7-9 and J is TRBJ2-3; 7 positions match TRBD2. This CDR3 region has 15 residues. From germline, CDR1 is SEHNR and CDR2 FQNEAQ (reference sequence). Trimming removed 7 bases from V and 1 base from J; junction bases left unmatched: 8.

CDR3 DNA: TGTGCTAGTAGCTCTAGCGGAGGCGGGGGCAATGAGCAGTTCTTC. It specifies CASSSSGGGGNEQFF. The chain has TRBV12-5 and TRBJ2-5; 7 bases map to TRBD2. The tail of the sequence fits TRBJ2-1 better, so the J call may be wrong. The germline V gene encodes CDR1 LGHNT and CDR2 FRNRAP. This CDR3 comprises 15 residues.

This clonotype was counted a few times. The gene calls are TRBV7-3 and TRBJ1-1; possible D gene TRBD1, 6 bases. Trimming took off 1 base at V and 2 bases at J, with 11 bases between the two ends. The CDR3 is 15 residues long. CDR1 and CDR2 (germline): SGHTA, FQGTGA. In nucleotides, the CDR3 is TGTGCCAGCAGCTTAAAGGGGGTAGCAAACACTGAAGCTTTCTTT. Translating gives CASSLKGVANTEAFF.

The chain joins TRBV10-3 to TRBJ2-3; TRBD2 might be the D (5 bases). V was cut by 6 bases and J by 4 bases, with 11 bases left in between. There are 13 residues in the CDR3. The germline CDR1 and CDR2 sequences are ENHRY and SYGVKD. The CDR3 here is CAIRKGRADTQYF. The DNA of the CDR3 is TGTGCCATCAGGAAAGGGCGGGCAGATACGCAGTATTTT.

This chain connects TRBV4-2 to TRBJ2-4; D might be TRBD2 (6 bases). This CDR3 comprises 15 residues. Trimming took 0 bases from V and 0 from J, leaving 6 bases between them. Germline assignment: CDR1 LGHNA and CDR2 YNFKEQ. The CDR3 bases are TGTGCCAGCAGCCAAGATAGCGGAGCCAAAAACATTCAGTACTTC. The encoded protein is CASSQDSGAKNIQYF.

A few counts support this clonotype. The V and J genes are TRBV5-6 and TRBJ2-5; D is unresolved. This CDR3 spans 11 amino acids. The V end lost 4 bases, the J end lost 7 bases, and 8 bases lay between the germline ends. Germline V gene lookup returns CDR1 SGHDT and CDR2 YYEEEE. In DNA, the CDR3 is TGTGCCAGCAGCGCCCTTGGGACCCAGTACTTC. It translates to CASSALGTQYF.

V gene TRBV15 combines with J gene TRBJ2-2; D may be TRBD1 (6 bases). Trimming took off 5 bases at V and 3 bases at J, with 13 bases between the two ends. This CDR3 is built from 15 residues. CDR1 LNHNV and CDR2 YYDKDF come from the germline V gene (reference sequence). The CDR3 protein is CATSDRTMDTGELFF. The DNA for the CDR3 is TGTGCCACCAGCGACAGGACGATGGACACCGGGGAGCTGTTTTTT.

The chain's CDR3 is CSVAGGANTEAFF. The CDR3 DNA sequence: TGCAGCGTCGCAGGGGGGGCGAACACTGAAGCTTTCTTT. The chain recombines TRBV29-1 with TRBJ1-1; 7 bases are a match to TRBD1. The CDR3 contains 13 residues. Trimming took 6 bases from V and 1 from J; bases not matched to a gene: 5. CDR1 is SQVTM, CDR2 ANQGSEA, per germline.

This chain links TRBV7-9 with TRBJ1-2; 8 nucleotides match TRBD1. Germline-derived CDR1 and CDR2 are SEHNR and FQNEAQ (reference sequence). The trim removed 5 bases at V and 3 bases at J, leaving 5 bases unmatched. This CDR3 comprises 14 residues. In DNA form, the CDR3 reads TGTGCCAGCAGCACGCACAGGGGGTACTATGGCTACACCTTC. Translated: CASSTHRGYYGYTF.

The V gene is TRBV27, the J gene TRBJ1-4, with 7 bases aligning to TRBD1. Trimming cost V 6 bases and J 7 bases; bases outside gene matches: 11. Germline V gene data show CDR1 as MNHEY and CDR2 as SMNVEV (reference sequence). The CDR3 covers 15 residues. CDR3 region: CASSPTGMKSEKLFF. DNA for the CDR3: TGTGCCAGCAGCCCGACAGGGATGAAGAGTGAAAAACTGTTTTTT.

The CDR3 reads CASSKGSAGQGLSSGYTF. As DNA, the CDR3 is TGTGCCAGCAGTAAGGGATCCGCCGGGCAAGGGTTATCAAGTGGCTACACCTTC. The chain combines TRBV27 with TRBJ1-2, with D unresolved. The CDR3 is 18 residues long. Germline-derived CDR1 and CDR2 are MNHEY and SMNVEV (reference sequence). Between the trimmed V and J ends, which lost 5 bases and 7 bases, there was a span of 29 bases.

This clonotype was detected only a few times. J is TRBJ1-2 and V is TRBV24-1; no reliable D call. Germline CDR1 and CDR2: KGHDR and SFDVKD. V was pared by 4 bases and J by 6 bases, with 14 bases between. This CDR3 spans 14 amino acids. CDR3 sequence (DNA): TGTGCCACCAGTGACTCGGGGAAGATCCATGGCTACACCTTC. As protein: CATSDSGKIHGYTF.

The chain couples TRBV10-2 to TRBJ2-7; D possibly corresponds to TRBD2 (5 bases). CDR1 and CDR2 from the germline V gene are WSHSY and SAAADI. Trimming took off 4 bases at V and 3 bases at J, with 10 bases between the two ends. CDR3 length equals 13 residues. The DNA for the CDR3 is TGCGCCAGCAGTGCCCAGCGGAGCTACGAGCAGTACTTC. It codes for CASSAQRSYEQYF.

In its sample, this clonotype was seen a few times. The V gene is TRBV20-1, the J gene TRBJ2-1; unclear D gene. The CDR3 is 11 amino acids. V was clipped by 1 base and J by 10 bases, with 8 bases between them. Germline CDR1 and CDR2: DFQATT and SNEGSKA (reference sequence). The CDR3 DNA follows: TGCAGTGCTAGAGGAATTGCGGAGCAGTTCTTC. Translation gives CSARGIAEQFF.

The rearrangement links TRBV20-1 to TRBJ1-5; D ambiguous. CDR3 length equals 14 residues. Trimming cost V 3 bases and J 3 bases, with 12 bases left between them. The germline V gene encodes CDR1 DFQATT and CDR2 SNEGSKA (reference sequence). The CDR3 bases are TGCAGTGCTAGTGAGGGTAGGTCCAATCAGCCCCAGCATTTT. Amino acids: CSASEGRSNQPQHF.

This chain connects TRBV15 to TRBJ2-2, with TRBD2 matching over 7 bases. The V and J ends lost 3 bases and 6 bases, in that order; junction bases with no gene match: 7. This CDR3 has 15 residues. Germline values: CDR1 LNHNV, CDR2 YYDKDF (reference sequence). CDR3 nucleotides: TGTGCCACCAGCAGGGGAGGGGCGCGATCCGGGGAGCTGTTTTTT. This sequence encodes CATSRGGARSGELFF.

This clonotype was seen a few times. This chain uses TRBV20-1 with TRBJ2-5, with TRBD1 as a possible D gene (5 bases). Germline lookup yields CDR1 DFQATT and CDR2 SNEGSKA (reference sequence). The ends were cut back, 6 bases at V and 3 bases at J, with 11 bases in the middle. The CDR3 covers 12 residues. The CDR3 DNA follows: TGCAGTGCAAACCAGGGCAAAGAGACCCAGTACTTC. Amino acid sequence: CSANQGKETQYF.

The rearrangement uses TRBV3-1 and TRBJ2-7, with 10 nucleotides matching TRBD2. V shed 4 bases and J 12 bases; nucleotides not matched to a gene: 21. The CDR3 is 17 amino acids. The germline gives CDR1 LGHDT, CDR2 YNNKEL (reference sequence). The CDR3 protein is CASSLSPETSGRTGLYF. Here the CDR3 DNA reads TGTGCCAGCAGCCTGTCGCCCGAGACTAGCGGGCGGACCGGGCTGTACTTC.

This chain uses TRBV29-1 with TRBJ1-5; unclear D gene. From germline, CDR1 is SQVTM and CDR2 ANQGSEA. Trimming cost V 6 bases and J 4 bases, with 13 bases left between them. The CDR3 is 13 residues long. The CDR3 protein is CSVCEGGNQPQHF. In DNA, the CDR3 is TGCAGCGTCTGTGAAGGAGGGAATCAGCCCCAGCATTTT.

This clonotype was found a few times. The rearrangement uses TRBV6-5 and TRBJ2-5; TRBD2 aligns across 7 bases. There are 15 residues in the CDR3. The germline CDR1 and CDR2 sequences are MNHEY and SVGAGI. After removal of 6 bases from V and 4 bases from J, the junction contained 11 bases not matched to a gene. The CDR3 nucleotides read TGTGCCAGCAGGCCCCAGGGAGGGGTTAGAGAGACCCAGTACTTC. This codes for CASRPQGGVRETQYF.

The gene calls are TRBV4-1 and TRBJ2-1, with 10 bases matching TRBD1. The CDR3 runs to 20 residues. CDR1 is MGHRA and CDR2 is YSYEKL in the germline V gene. V lost 3 bases to trimming and J lost 1 base; unmatched junction nucleotides: 15. This CDR3 is CASSHLSGTGVIGSYNEQFF. As DNA, the CDR3 is TGCGCCAGCAGCCACCTTTCCGGGACAGGGGTTATAGGGTCCTACAATGAGCAGTTCTTC.

The V call is TRBV4-2, the J call TRBJ2-5, with a tentative D call TRBD2 (7 bases). Trimming took off 0 bases at V and 4 bases at J, with 18 bases between the two ends. The CDR3 runs to 17 residues. Germline V gene data show CDR1 as LGHNA and CDR2 as YNFKEQ. The CDR3 is CASSQDFGGRRRETQYF. The DNA of the CDR3 is TGTGCCAGCAGCCAAGATTTCGGGGGGCGGAGGAGAGAGACCCAGTACTTC.